The source of this T cell receptor beta chain is a study of monozygotic twins with cystic fibrosis. The CDR3 is 15 residues long. Trimming removed 1 base at V and 1 base at J, with 10 bases between. Germline CDR1 reads MGHRA; CDR2 reads YSYEKL. Findings and caveats of the study: J usage was most co-twin-similar in 8 of 16 pairs, V in 13. Unrelated CF individuals shared fewer identical clonotypes than monozygotic CF twins.

Generated by immunoSEQ multiplex PCR, the TCRdb table keeps only in-frame clones and is missing some. This table has about 23,000 clones, less than 98% appearing once. As concerns this clone: Antigen specificity is unknown.

The clonotype was recovered from a girl between 10 and 17 years old with cystic fibrosis. What was sequenced was blood. The chain combines TRBV4-1 with TRBJ1-2; possibly TRBD1 for D (6 bases). The CDR3, as DNA: TGCGCCAGCAGCCAAGTTATAGGGGGTAACTATGGCTACACCTTC. Translating it yields CASSQVIGGNYGYTF.